This passage covers 18 T cell receptor beta chains from one sample sequenced in a study of T cell responses to AZD1222 COVID-19 vaccine. This table comes from immunoSEQ multiplex PCR, and its TCRdb copy is limited to in-frame clones, with some not included. Altogether 200,000 or so clones are present, approximately 93% being singletons, with the ten largest covering around 1%. This specimen was peripheral blood, taken 28 days after the second AZD1222 dose. These receptors were obtained from an adult who received the AZD1222 COVID-19 vaccine.

This clone was recorded once. The chain recombines TRBV5-1 with TRBJ2-5, with D possibly matching TRBD1 (7 bases). Germline V gene lookup returns CDR1 SGHRS and CDR2 YFSETQ. V lost 3 bases and J 2 bases, leaving 14 bases between the germline ends. CDR3 size: 15 residues. CDR3 protein: CASSWVPGGQETQYF. The CDR3 DNA follows: TGCGCCAGCAGCTGGGTTCCAGGGGGGCAAGAGACCCAGTACTTC.

The rearrangement joins TRBV6-5 to TRBJ2-1, with a weak D call TRBD2 (6 bases). Germline-derived CDR1 and CDR2 are MNHEY and SVGAGI. There are 14 residues in the CDR3. V lost 7 bases and J 2 bases, leaving 12 bases between the germline ends. The chain's CDR3 is CASNPGLTYNEQFF. CDR3 sequence (DNA): TGTGCCAGCAATCCGGGACTCACCTACAATGAGCAGTTCTTC.

The genes are TRBV28 and TRBJ2-7; D might be TRBD1 or TRBD2, each matching 5 bases. The germline gives CDR1 MDHEN, CDR2 SYDVKM. V lost 1 base and J 1 base, leaving 8 bases between the germline ends. This CDR3 has 14 residues. CDR3 nucleotides: TGTGCCAGCAGTTTATCGGGACGGTCCTACGAGCAGTACTTC. Translation gives CASSLSGRSYEQYF.

The chain combines TRBV7-2 with TRBJ2-5; 7 nucleotides match TRBD2. CDR3 length: 15 amino acids. Per germline, CDR1 SGHTA and CDR2 FQGNSA. Losses at the gene ends were 1 base for V and 1 base for J; bases not matched to a gene: 3. As DNA, the CDR3 is TGTGCCAGCAGCTTAGGGGGACTACCCCAAGAGACCCAGTACTTC. As protein: CASSLGGLPQETQYF.

The chain is built from TRBV5-1 and TRBJ2-2; 10 nucleotides align to TRBD2. The CDR3 totals 19 residues. CDR1 SGHRS and CDR2 YFSETQ come from the germline V gene. V lost 3 bases and J lost 1; bases outside the gene matches: 12. As DNA, the CDR3 is TGCGCCAGCAGCTCCCGGGCTAGCGGGGGCCCGAAGAACACCGGGGAGCTGTTTTTT. Residues: CASSSRASGGPKNTGELFF.

This chain uses TRBV6-1 with TRBJ2-2; no firm D call. Trimming pared 0 bases from V and 4 bases from J, leaving 6 bases between. Germline CDR1 is MNHNS and CDR2 is SASEGT. The CDR3 has 14 amino acids. The CDR3 nucleotides read TGTGCCAGCAGTGAAGCCTCTTTCACCGGGGAGCTGTTTTTT. It yields the protein CASSEASFTGELFF.

The chain links TRBV5-1 to TRBJ1-5; TRBD1 is a possible D gene (5 bases). The CDR3 is 15 residues long. Trimming left V 1 base short and J 3 bases short, with 11 bases between. The V gene's germline CDR1 is SGHRS and CDR2 YFSETQ. The CDR3 nucleotides are TGCGCCAGCAGCTTGTCCCCGACAGCCAATCAGCCCCAGCATTTT. Protein product: CASSLSPTANQPQHF. Filled out from reference TRBV5-1 and TRBJ1-5, the complete variable domain reads KAGVTQTPRYLIKTRGQQVTLSCSPISGHRSVSWYQQTPGQGLQFLFEYFSETQRNKGNFPGRFSGRQFSNSRSEMNVSTLELGDSALYLCASSLSPTANQPQHFGDGTRLSIL.

The chain couples TRBV19 to TRBJ1-2; possibly TRBD1 for D (5 bases). The length of the CDR3 is 13 residues. Germline CDR1 reads LNHDA; CDR2 reads SQIVND (reference sequence). Trimming stripped 5 bases from V and 1 base from J, with 8 bases between. CDR3 DNA: TGTGCCAGTAGTCGGACAAATAACTATGGCTACACCTTC. As protein: CASSRTNNYGYTF.

This clone has a single count. V and J are TRBV6-6 and TRBJ1-1; D uncertain. The germline V and J ends were trimmed by 8 bases and 7 bases, with 14 bases remaining between them. The CDR3 totals 12 residues. CDR1 and CDR2 from the germline V gene are MNHNY and SVGAGI (reference sequence). CDR3 loop: CASASQEVEAFF. The CDR3 nucleotides read TGTGCCAGCGCCTCACAAGAGGTTGAAGCTTTCTTT.

V gene TRBV5-1 combines with J gene TRBJ1-1, with 9 bases fitting TRBD1. CDR1 and CDR2 from the germline V gene are SGHRS and YFSETQ. This CDR3 has 14 residues. Trimming at V came to 4 bases and at J to 0 bases, leaving 1 base not matched to a gene. The CDR3 protein is CASSGTGMNTEAFF. In nucleotides, the CDR3 is TGCGCCAGCAGCGGGACAGGGATGAACACTGAAGCTTTCTTT. The variable domain in full, completed from reference TRBV5-1 and TRBJ1-1, reads KAGVTQTPRYLIKTRGQQVTLSCSPISGHRSVSWYQQTPGQGLQFLFEYFSETQRNKGNFPGRFSGRQFSNSRSEMNVSTLELGDSALYLCASSGTGMNTEAFFGQGTRLTVV.

This clone appeared a few times. CDR3 nucleotides: TGTGCCAGCAGCCCAGGACAACTCATCTGGGAGACCCAGTACTTC. The encoded protein is CASSPGQLIWETQYF. The chain uses TRBV7-8 and TRBJ2-5; possible D gene TRBD1, 5 bases. Germline CDR1 SGHVS, CDR2 FQNEAQ. V gave up 5 bases and J gave up 5 bases, with 18 bases separating them. This CDR3 comprises 15 residues.

V gene TRBV3-1 (or the pseudogene TRBV3-2) combines with J gene TRBJ1-2; D remains ambiguous. Germline CDR1 is LGHDT and CDR2 is YNNKEL (reference sequence). This CDR3 region has 14 residues. Trimming removed 1 base from V and 5 bases from J, with 11 bases in between. This CDR3 is CASSQGWEGYGYTF. The CDR3 coding sequence is TGTGCCAGCAGCCAAGGGTGGGAAGGTTATGGCTACACCTTC.

The rearrangement joins TRBV2 to TRBJ2-3; D ambiguous. CDR3 length equals 13 residues. Germline CDR1 reads SNHLY; CDR2 reads FYNNEI. The V gene lost 4 bases and the J gene lost 3 bases, with 8 bases spanning the gap. CDR3 in amino acids: CASSVGRTDTQYF. The CDR3 region has the DNA TGTGCCAGCAGTGTAGGTAGGACAGATACGCAGTATTTT. The full variable domain, its missing parts supplied by reference TRBV2 and TRBJ2-3, is EPEVTQTPSHQVTQMGQEVILRCVPISNHLYFYWYRQILGQKVEFLVSFYNNEISEKSEIFDDQFSVERPDGSNFTLKIRSTKLEDSAMYFCASSVGRTDTQYFGPGTRLTVL.

This chain uses TRBV11-1 with TRBJ2-7; TRBD1 matches at 10 bases. Germline values: CDR1 SGHAT, CDR2 FQDESV (reference sequence). V lost 8 bases and J lost 2; bases outside the gene matches: 9. The CDR3 has 15 residues. The CDR3 nucleotides read TGTGCCAGCGAAGGGGGACAGGGGTATACCTACGAGCAGTACTTC. Translating it yields CASEGGQGYTYEQYF.

This clone has just one count. The chain uses TRBV7-9 and TRBJ2-1; no firm D call. The germline V gene encodes CDR1 SEHNR and CDR2 FQNEAQ (reference sequence). V dropped 2 bases and J dropped 9 bases, with 5 bases sitting between them. The CDR3 covers 11 residues. The CDR3 DNA reads as TGTGCCAGCAGCTTAAGTGGTGAGCAGTTCTTC. Its protein is CASSLSGEQFF.

The chain joins TRBV2 to TRBJ1-5, with 7 bases that match TRBD1. The CDR3 loop spans 14 amino acids. CDR1 and CDR2 (germline): SNHLY, FYNNEI. V lost 4 bases to trimming and J lost 4 bases; unmatched junction nucleotides: 4. CDR3 in amino acids: CASSVQGWNQPQHF. The CDR3 bases are TGTGCCAGCAGTGTACAGGGGTGGAATCAGCCCCAGCATTTT.

The J gene is TRBJ2-3, the V gene TRBV27; no clear D gene. The germline V gene has CDR1 MNHEY and CDR2 SMNVEV (reference sequence). The CDR3 runs to 16 residues. V dropped 1 base and J dropped 14 bases, with 25 bases sitting between them. The CDR3 loop reads CASSLFATAPHDLWYF. DNA for the CDR3: TGTGCCAGCAGTTTATTTGCGACCGCTCCCCACGACCTCTGGTATTTT.

V is TRBV4-1 and J is TRBJ1-6, with 11 bases matching TRBD1. Germline trimming cut 6 bases from V and 10 bases from J; bases unmatched to any gene: 5. The germline CDR1 and CDR2 sequences are MGHRA and YSYEKL. This CDR3 comprises 14 residues. The CDR3 loop is CASRRTGGLSPLHF. CDR3 sequence (DNA): TGCGCCAGCAGACGGACAGGGGGCTTGTCACCCCTCCACTTT.